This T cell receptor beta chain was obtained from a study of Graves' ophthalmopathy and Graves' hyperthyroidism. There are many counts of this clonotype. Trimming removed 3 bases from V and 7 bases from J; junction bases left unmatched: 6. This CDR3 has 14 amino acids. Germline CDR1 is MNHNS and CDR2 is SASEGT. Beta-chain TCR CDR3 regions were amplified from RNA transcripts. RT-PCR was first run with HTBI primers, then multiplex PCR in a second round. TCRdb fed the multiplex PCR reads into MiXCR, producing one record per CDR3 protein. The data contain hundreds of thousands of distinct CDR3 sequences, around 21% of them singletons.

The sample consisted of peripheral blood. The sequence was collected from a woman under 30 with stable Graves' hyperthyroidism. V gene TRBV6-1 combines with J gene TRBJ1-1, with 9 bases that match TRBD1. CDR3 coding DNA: TGTGCCAGCAGTGACCACAGGGGGCTTATTGAAGCTTTCTTT. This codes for CASSDHRGLIEAFF.